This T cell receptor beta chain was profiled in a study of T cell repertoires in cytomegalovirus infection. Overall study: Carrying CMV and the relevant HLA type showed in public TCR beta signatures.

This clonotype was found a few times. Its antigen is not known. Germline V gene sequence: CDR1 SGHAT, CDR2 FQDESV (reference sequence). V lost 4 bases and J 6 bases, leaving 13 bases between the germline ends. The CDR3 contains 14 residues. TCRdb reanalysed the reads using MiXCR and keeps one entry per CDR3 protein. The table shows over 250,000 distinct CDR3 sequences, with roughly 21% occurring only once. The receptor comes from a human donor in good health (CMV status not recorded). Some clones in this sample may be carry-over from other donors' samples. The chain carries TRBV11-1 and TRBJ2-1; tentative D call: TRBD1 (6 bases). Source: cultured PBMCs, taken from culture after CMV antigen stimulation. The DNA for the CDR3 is TGTGCCAGCAGCTCATGGGGGCGTCGCAATGAGCAGTTCTTC. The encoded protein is CASSSWGRRNEQFF.